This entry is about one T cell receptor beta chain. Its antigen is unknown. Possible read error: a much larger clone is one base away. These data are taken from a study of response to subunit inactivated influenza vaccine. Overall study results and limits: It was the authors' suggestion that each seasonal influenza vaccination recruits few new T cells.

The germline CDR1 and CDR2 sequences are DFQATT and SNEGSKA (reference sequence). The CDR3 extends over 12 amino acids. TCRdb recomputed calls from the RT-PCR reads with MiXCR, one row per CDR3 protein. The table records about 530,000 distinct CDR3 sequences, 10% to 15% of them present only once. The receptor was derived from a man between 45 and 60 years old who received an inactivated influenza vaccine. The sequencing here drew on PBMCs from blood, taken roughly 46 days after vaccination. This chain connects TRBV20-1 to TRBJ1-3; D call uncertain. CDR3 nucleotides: TGCAGTGCGATGGTCCCTGGAGACACCATATATTTT. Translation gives CSAMVPGDTIYF.